The rows below give T cell receptor beta chains drawn from one sample of a study of control samples from healthy donors and cancer patients. Using immunoSEQ multiplex PCR, the repertoire was profiled, and TCRdb retains in-frame clones only, with some absent. The data contain 130,000 or so clones, around 92% of them singletons. What was sequenced was blood. These receptors came from a man between 45 and 60 years old in good health. The CDR3 runs from the conserved cysteine through the conserved F or W. Fields, in order: V gene, J gene, D gene, clone size, CDR3 DNA, CDR3 protein. A D gene is named only where the DNA matches it firmly. Clone size appears in some rows only: once, few, many, or a class for an expanded clone.

>TRBV24-1|TRBJ1-2|TRBD1|NA
TGTGCCACCAGTGATGACTCTTCCGGGACAGGCTATGGCTACACCTTC
CATSDDSSGTGYGYTF
>TRBV3-1/TRBV3-2|TRBJ1-1|NA|NA
TGTGCCAGCAGCCGGGGACCGAACACTGAAGCTTTCTTT
CASSRGPNTEAFF
>TRBV3-1/TRBV3-2|TRBJ2-3|TRBD2|NA
TGTGCCAGCAGTGGGCTAGCGGGGAGCACAGATACGCAGTATTTT
CASSGLAGSTDTQYF
>TRBV6-6|TRBJ1-5|NA|NA
TGTGCCAGCAGTTACCCGTGGGGCAGCAATCAGCCCCAGCATTTT
CASSYPWGSNQPQHF
>TRBV12-3/TRBV12-4|TRBJ2-7|TRBD1|NA
TGTGCCACCCAGACAGGGACCTACGAGCAGTACTTC
CATQTGTYEQYF
>TRBV3-1/TRBV3-2|TRBJ2-3|NA|NA
TGTGCCAGCAGCCTAGGGGGGGGAAGGACAGATACGCAGTATTTT
CASSLGGGRTDTQYF
>TRBV5-6|TRBJ1-6|NA|NA
TGTGCCAGCAGCTTGCGGGGTGGCGGCTATAATTCACCCCTCCACTTT
CASSLRGGGYNSPLHF
>TRBV30|TRBJ2-1|TRBD1|NA
TGTGCCTGGAGCCGACCCGGGACAGGGCGCAATGAGCAGTTCTTC
CAWSRPGTGRNEQFF
>TRBV27|TRBJ2-1|TRBD2|once
TGTGCCAGCAGCACAGCTAGCGGGGGGGCCTCCTACAATGAGCAGTTCTTC
CASSTASGGASYNEQFF
>TRBV19|TRBJ1-2|TRBD1|NA
TGTGCCAGTAGTGACAGGGGCACAAGTGGCTACACCTTC
CASSDRGTSGYTF
>TRBV5-1|TRBJ1-6|TRBD1|NA
TGCGCCAGTGGGACAGGAAATTCACCCCTCCACTTT
CASGTGNSPLHF
>TRBV19|TRBJ1-5|TRBD1|NA
TGTGCCAGTAGTATCCTTGGACAGGGAATGGGGCAGCCCCAGCATTTT
CASSILGQGMGQPQHF
>TRBV6-5|TRBJ1-1|NA|NA
TGTGCCAGCAGTTACCAACAGGGATGGACTGAAGCTTTCTTT
CASSYQQGWTEAFF
>TRBV2|TRBJ2-3|NA|few
TGTGCCAGCAGGCTTGTAACAGATACGCAGTATTTT
CASRLVTDTQYF
>TRBV2|TRBJ1-5|NA|NA
TGTGCCAGCAGTGAAGGCAGGGGACGAAATCAGCCCCAGCATTTT
CASSEGRGRNQPQHF
>TRBV18|TRBJ1-1|TRBD1|NA
TGTGCCAGCTCACCGATGACAGGGACAGCTTTCTTT
CASSPMTGTAFF
>TRBV7-8|TRBJ1-1|NA|NA
TGTGCCAGCAGCCGTCGGTCGAACACTGAAGCTTTCTTT
CASSRRSNTEAFF
>TRBV6-5|TRBJ2-2|TRBD1|NA
TGTGCCAGCAGGGACAGGGGAGTTTTAGCCGGGGAGCTGTTTTTT
CASRDRGVLAGELFF
>TRBV7-6|TRBJ1-3|NA|NA
TGTGCCAGCAGCCCTTATCCAGGGCAAGGAAACACCATATATTTT
CASSPYPGQGNTIYF
>TRBV24-1|TRBJ2-7|TRBD1|NA
TGTGCCACCAGTGACCCCAGGGGGCAAACCTACGAGCAGTACTTC
CATSDPRGQTYEQYF
>TRBV12-3/TRBV12-4|TRBJ2-5|NA|once
TGTGCCAGCAGTTTGCGACAAAGTGAGACCCAGTACTTC
CASSLRQSETQYF
>TRBV11-3|TRBJ2-1|TRBD1|NA
TGTGCCAGCAGCTCCCGGGACAGCCCCAATGAGCAGTTCTTC
CASSSRDSPNEQFF
>TRBV6-6|TRBJ1-6|NA|NA
TGTGCCAGCAGTTACGAAAGGAGTCCCTCACCCCTCCACTTT
CASSYERSPSPLHF
>TRBV25-1|TRBJ2-3|NA|NA
TGTGCCAGCAGCGGAGGGAAGAAGCAGTATTTT
CASSGGKKQYF
>TRBV11-2|TRBJ2-5|TRBD2|once
TGTGCCAGCAGCCTATTAGGCGGGGGGGCGTCGGAGACCCAGTACTTC
CASSLLGGGASETQYF
>TRBV6-6|TRBJ1-3|NA|NA
TGTGCCAGCAGTTCCGCAGGGGACCTCTCTGGAAACACCATATATTTT
CASSSAGDLSGNTIYF
>TRBV18|TRBJ1-1|TRBD1|NA
TGTGCCAGCTCACGGGACAGGGGGGGGCACACTGAAGCTTTCTTT
CASSRDRGGHTEAFF
>TRBV7-9|TRBJ1-1|NA|NA
TGTGCCAGCAGCTTTGGGGGGATGAACACTGAAGCTTTCTTT
CASSFGGMNTEAFF
>TRBV19|TRBJ1-4|TRBD1|NA
TGTGCCTCCAGACGAATCGGGACAGGGAATGAAAAACTGTTTTTT
CASRRIGTGNEKLFF
>TRBV2|TRBJ1-2|NA|NA
TGTGCCAGCAGTGAAGGTCGACGGGATGGCTACACCTTC
CASSEGRRDGYTF
>TRBV20-1|TRBJ1-6|NA|NA
TGCAGTGCTAGTACGGAAGCGGGTTATAATTCACCCCTCCACTTT
CSASTEAGYNSPLHF
>TRBV12-3/TRBV12-4|TRBJ1-1|NA|once
TGTGCCAGCAGTTTAAGCAGCACTGAAGCTTTCTTT
CASSLSSTEAFF
>TRBV6-2/TRBV6-3|TRBJ2-7|TRBD2|NA
TGTGCCAGCAGTGTCGGGGGGGGGTCCTACGAGCAGTACTTC
CASSVGGGSYEQYF
>TRBV7-6|TRBJ1-5|NA|NA
TGTGCCAGCAGCGCGCACGATAGCAATCAGCCCCAGCATTTT
CASSAHDSNQPQHF
>TRBV9|TRBJ2-3|TRBD1|NA
TGTGCCAGCAGCGTAGGATCGGGACAGGGGGCAGATACGCAGTATTTT
CASSVGSGQGADTQYF
>TRBV7-6|TRBJ2-3|NA|once
TGTGCCAGCAGCTTAGCGGGGGGCAGTGCGTCAGATACGCAGTATTTT
CASSLAGGSASDTQYF
>TRBV11-2|TRBJ1-2|NA|NA
TGTGCCAGCAGCTTAGATCTAGGCAGCGGGGGCTACACCTTC
CASSLDLGSGGYTF
>TRBV5-4|TRBJ1-4|TRBD1|NA
TGTGCCAGCAGCTTTACAGGGGGGGGCGAAAAACTGTTTTTT
CASSFTGGGEKLFF
>TRBV12-5|TRBJ2-1|NA|few
TGTGCTAGTGGTTGGGGGGGGCCGGGCAATGAGCAGTTCTTC
CASGWGGPGNEQFF
>TRBV19|TRBJ2-7|NA|NA
TGTGCCAGTAGTATCTTGGGTAGGGCCCTCCACGAGCAGTACTTC
CASSILGRALHEQYF
>TRBV19|TRBJ2-1|NA|NA
TGTGCCAGTAGTATTATCGCCCCAGGGAATGAGCAGTTCTTC
CASSIIAPGNEQFF
>TRBV29-1|TRBJ1-1|NA|once
TGCAGCGCCGATCAGGGGAACACTGAAGCTTTCTTT
CSADQGNTEAFF
>TRBV2|TRBJ1-2|NA|NA
TGTGCCAGCAGTGTAAGGGGAAGCGGCTACACCTTC
CASSVRGSGYTF
>TRBV27|TRBJ2-7|TRBD1|NA
TGTGCCAGCAGTTCCCCGGACAGGGGCGAGCAGTACTTC
CASSSPDRGEQYF
>TRBV5-1|TRBJ2-3|NA|NA
TGCGCCAGCAGCCCCGGGACTAGCACAGATACGCAGTATTTT
CASSPGTSTDTQYF
>TRBV5-4|TRBJ1-3|TRBD1|NA
TGTGCCAGCAGCCCCAACCTCGGACAGGGGTTAAACACCATATATTTT
CASSPNLGQGLNTIYF